A single sample gave rise to the 8 T cell receptor beta chains below, sequenced in a study of blood T cells in healthy people across ages. The authors ran a second PCR of 7 to 11 cycles using a sample-barcoded 5' primer and a J-beta primer mix. TCRdb reanalysed the 5' RACE reads using MiXCR and keeps one entry per CDR3 protein. In the table there are 1.2 million to 1.5 million distinct CDR3 sequences, 35% to 45% of which are singletons. The sequenced material came from blood. The receptors originated from a woman under 30 in good health.

In this sample, this clonotype turned up a few times. V is TRBV3-1 and J is TRBJ2-7, with TRBD2 matching over 10 bases. Germline V gene sequence: CDR1 LGHDT, CDR2 YNNKEL (reference sequence). The V segment lost 1 base and the J segment 4 bases; nucleotides outside the gene matches: 4. The CDR3 contains 15 residues. This CDR3 reads CASSQATSGEYEQYF. CDR3 in DNA: TGTGCCAGCAGCCAAGCTACTAGCGGGGAATACGAGCAGTACTTC.

This clonotype was picked up a small number of times. The chain combines TRBV6-5 with TRBJ2-1, with D possibly TRBD2 on 7 matching bases. V gave up 2 bases and J gave up 7 bases, with 21 bases separating them. This CDR3 is built from 17 residues. Germline V CDR1 and CDR2: MNHEY, SVGAGI. Here the CDR3 reads CASSYAIGSGTRNEQFF. CDR3 DNA: TGTGCCAGCAGTTACGCCATCGGGAGCGGGACAAGGAATGAGCAGTTCTTC.

The chain combines TRBV29-1 with TRBJ2-5; 13 bases are a match to TRBD2. The J call may not be correct, given that the DNA end is closer to TRBJ2-7. This CDR3 spans 13 amino acids. Germline V gene lookup returns CDR1 SQVTM and CDR2 ANQGSEA. The CDR3 nucleotides read TGCAGCGTTGGGGGACTAGCGGGAAACGAGCAGTACTTC. Its protein is CSVGGLAGNEQYF.

This clonotype has only a few counts. Just one base apart from a much larger clone, this may be a read error. The V call is TRBV11-1, the J call TRBJ2-3; D may match TRBD1 or TRBD2 (5 bases each). Germline lookup yields CDR1 SGHAT and CDR2 FQDESV (reference sequence). This CDR3 is 15 amino acids long. Trimming removed 6 bases from V and 4 bases from J, with 17 bases in between. The CDR3 sequence is CASSPGRLVADTQYF. The CDR3 region has the DNA TGTGCCAGCAGTCCGGGACGCCTGGTGGCAGATACGCAGTATTTT.

This chain links TRBV25-1 with TRBJ1-2; D call uncertain. This CDR3 contains 13 residues. Deletions cut 3 bases from V and 6 bases from J, with 11 bases between. The germline CDR1 and CDR2 sequences are MGHDK and SYGVNS. As DNA, the CDR3 is TGTGCCAGCAGTGATCCATTTTCGGATGGCTACACCTTC. Its translation is CASSDPFSDGYTF.

This clonotype was counted between two and nine times. The rearrangement links TRBV7-8 to TRBJ2-3, with 10 bases identical to TRBD2. Unmatched junction bases numbered 9, after V lost 2 bases and J lost 1 base. Germline assignment: CDR1 SGHVS and CDR2 FQNEAQ. There are 18 residues in the CDR3. The CDR3 DNA is TGTGCCAGCAGCTTAAGTGTAGCGGGGGGCTACCGCACAGATACGCAGTATTTT. The encoded protein is CASSLSVAGGYRTDTQYF.

The chain is built from TRBV15 and TRBJ2-3, with D hard to call. CDR3 size: 15 residues. Trimming pared 5 bases from V and 6 bases from J, leaving 18 bases between. CDR1 is LNHNV and CDR2 is YYDKDF in the germline V gene (reference sequence). The CDR3: CATSFVRGAQDTQYF. In DNA form, the CDR3 reads TGTGCCACCAGCTTCGTGCGAGGAGCTCAGGATACGCAGTATTTT.

The chain carries TRBV4-1 and TRBJ1-1, with 7 bases that match TRBD1. Germline V gene data show CDR1 as MGHRA and CDR2 as YSYEKL. This CDR3 has 15 amino acids. J gave up 1 base and V 2 bases, and 4 bases lay outside the gene matches. The CDR3 reads CASSQFPGGNTEAFF. As DNA, the CDR3 is TGCGCCAGCAGCCAATTCCCAGGGGGGAACACTGAAGCTTTCTTT.